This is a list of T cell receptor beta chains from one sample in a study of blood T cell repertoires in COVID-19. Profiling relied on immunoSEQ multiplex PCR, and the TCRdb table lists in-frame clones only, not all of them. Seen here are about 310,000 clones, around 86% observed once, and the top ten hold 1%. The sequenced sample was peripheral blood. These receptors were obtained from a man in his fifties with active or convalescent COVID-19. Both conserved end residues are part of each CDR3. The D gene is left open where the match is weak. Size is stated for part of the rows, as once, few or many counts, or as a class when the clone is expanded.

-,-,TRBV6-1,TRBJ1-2,CASSEGGGYFNYGYTF,TGTGCCAGCAGTGAGGGCGGGGGCTACTTTAACTATGGCTACACCTTC
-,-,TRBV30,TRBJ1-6,CAWSVKDRGDSPLHF,TGTGCCTGGAGTGTAAAGGACCGGGGGGATTCACCCCTCCACTTT
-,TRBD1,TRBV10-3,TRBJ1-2,CAVQGANYGYTF,TGTGCCGTACAGGGGGCTAACTATGGCTACACCTTC
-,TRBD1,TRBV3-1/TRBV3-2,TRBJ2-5,CASSQLGAGGAYF,TGTGCCAGCAGTCAACTCGGGGCAGGGGGCGCATACTTC
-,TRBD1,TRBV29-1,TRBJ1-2,CSVTPGQGWYGYTF,TGCAGCGTGACTCCGGGACAGGGATGGTATGGCTACACCTTC
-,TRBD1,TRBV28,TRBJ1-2,CASSSLSSTYSRGPPGGYTF,TGTGCCAGCAGCTCCCTTTCCTCTACTTATTCTAGGGGGCCGCCCGGGGGCTACACCTTC
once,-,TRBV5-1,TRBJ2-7,CASSTLAGTSAYEQYF,TGCGCCAGCAGCACACTTGCCGGGACTTCGGCCTACGAGCAGTACTTC
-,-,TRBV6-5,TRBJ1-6,CASTGGALGDSPLHF,TGTGCCAGCACCGGAGGGGCCCTCGGTGACTCACCCCTCCACTTT
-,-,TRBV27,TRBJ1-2,CASSPEGSLYGYTF,TGTGCCAGCTCCCCCGAGGGCTCCCTCTATGGCTACACCTTC
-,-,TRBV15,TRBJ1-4,CATSRDGNEKLFF,TGTGCCACCAGCAGAGACGGGAATGAAAAACTGTTTTTT